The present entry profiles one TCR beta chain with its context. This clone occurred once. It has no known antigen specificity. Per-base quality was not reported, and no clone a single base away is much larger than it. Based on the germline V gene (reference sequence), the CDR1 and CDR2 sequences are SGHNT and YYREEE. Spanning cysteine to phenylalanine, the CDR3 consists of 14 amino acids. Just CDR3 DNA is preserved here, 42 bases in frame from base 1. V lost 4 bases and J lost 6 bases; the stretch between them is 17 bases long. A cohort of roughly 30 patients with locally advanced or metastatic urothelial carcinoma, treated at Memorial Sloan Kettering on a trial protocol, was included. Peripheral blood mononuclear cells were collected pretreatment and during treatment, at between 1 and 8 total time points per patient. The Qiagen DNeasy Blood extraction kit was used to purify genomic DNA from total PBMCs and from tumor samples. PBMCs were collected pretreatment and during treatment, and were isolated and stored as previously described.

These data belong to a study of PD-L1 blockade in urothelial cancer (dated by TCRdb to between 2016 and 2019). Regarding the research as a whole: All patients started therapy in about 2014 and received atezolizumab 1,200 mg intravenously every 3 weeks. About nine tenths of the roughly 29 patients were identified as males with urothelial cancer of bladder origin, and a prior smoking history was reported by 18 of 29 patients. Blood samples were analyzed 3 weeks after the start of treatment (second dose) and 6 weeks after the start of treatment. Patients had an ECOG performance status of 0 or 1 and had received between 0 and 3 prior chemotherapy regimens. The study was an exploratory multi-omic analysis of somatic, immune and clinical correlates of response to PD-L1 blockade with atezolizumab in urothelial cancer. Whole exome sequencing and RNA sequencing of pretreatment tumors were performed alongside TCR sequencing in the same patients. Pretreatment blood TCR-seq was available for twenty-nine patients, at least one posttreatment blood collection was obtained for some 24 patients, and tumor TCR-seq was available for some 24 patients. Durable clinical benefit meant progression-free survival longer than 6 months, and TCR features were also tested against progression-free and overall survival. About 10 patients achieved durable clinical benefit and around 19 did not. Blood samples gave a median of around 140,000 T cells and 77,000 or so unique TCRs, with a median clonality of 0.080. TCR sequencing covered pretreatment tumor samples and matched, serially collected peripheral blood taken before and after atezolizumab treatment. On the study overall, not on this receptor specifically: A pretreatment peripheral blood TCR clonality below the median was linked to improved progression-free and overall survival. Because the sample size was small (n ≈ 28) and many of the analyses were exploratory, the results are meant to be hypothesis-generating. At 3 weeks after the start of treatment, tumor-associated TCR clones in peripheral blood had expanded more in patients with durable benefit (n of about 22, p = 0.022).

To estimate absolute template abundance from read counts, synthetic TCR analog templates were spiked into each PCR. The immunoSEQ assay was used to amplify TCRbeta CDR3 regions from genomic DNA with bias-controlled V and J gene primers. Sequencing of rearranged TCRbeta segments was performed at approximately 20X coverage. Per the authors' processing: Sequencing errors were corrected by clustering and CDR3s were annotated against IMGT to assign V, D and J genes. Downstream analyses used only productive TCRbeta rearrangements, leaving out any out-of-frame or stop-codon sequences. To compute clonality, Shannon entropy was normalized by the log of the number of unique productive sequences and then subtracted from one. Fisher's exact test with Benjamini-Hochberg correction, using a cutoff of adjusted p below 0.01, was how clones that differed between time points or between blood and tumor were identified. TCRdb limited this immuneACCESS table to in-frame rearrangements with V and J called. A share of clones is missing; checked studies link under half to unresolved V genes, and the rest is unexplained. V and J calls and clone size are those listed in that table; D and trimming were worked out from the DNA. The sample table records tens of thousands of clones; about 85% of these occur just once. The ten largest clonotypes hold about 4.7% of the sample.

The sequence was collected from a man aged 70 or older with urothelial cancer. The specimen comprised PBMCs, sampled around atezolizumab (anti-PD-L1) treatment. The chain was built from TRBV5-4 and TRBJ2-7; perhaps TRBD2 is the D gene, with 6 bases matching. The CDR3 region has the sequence CASSRSGAPVEQYF. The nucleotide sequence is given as TGTGCCAGCAGCCGGTCGGGAGCCCCGGTCGAGCAGTACTTC.